Following are 15 T cell receptor beta chains from one sample sequenced in a study of CD8 T cells in Susac syndrome. RNA totalling roughly 0.45 to 1 ug underwent reverse transcription with random hexamers. TCRdb re-analysed the immunoSEQ multiplex PCR reads in MiXCR, keeping a single row per CDR3 protein. The top ten hold 0.065% of the sample, which has 300,000 or so distinct CDR3 sequences, 90% to 95% seen once. Sequenced: CD4+ T cells from PBMCs. Receptors originate from a human donor with multiple sclerosis.

This chain joins TRBV19 and TRBJ2-7; 7 bases match TRBD1. This CDR3 contains 12 residues. Germline assignment: CDR1 LNHDA and CDR2 SQIVND (reference sequence). With 10 bases clipped from V and 3 bases from J, the junction kept 6 bases outside the gene matches. The CDR3 DNA follows: TGTGCCAATCGGACAGGCTTCTACGAGCAGTACTTC. Residues: CANRTGFYEQYF. Based on the CDR3 plus reference TRBV19 and TRBJ2-7, the full variable domain is DGGITQSPKYLFRKEGQNVTLSCEQNLNHDAMYWYRQDPGQGLRLIYYSQIVNDFQKGDIAEGYSVSREKKESFPLTVTSAQKNPTAFYLCANRTGFYEQYFGPGTRLTVT.

Comments on this clonotype: The junction differs from germline at one of its ends, possibly a read error. The V call is TRBV18, the J call TRBJ1-1, with D perhaps matching TRBD1 (5 bases). Germline CDR1 and CDR2: KGHSH and LQKENI. The CDR3 spans 12 residues. Here the CDR3 DNA reads TGTGCCAGCCCACCCCAGGGAACTGAAGCTTTCTTT. Translated: CASPPQGTEAFF.

V is TRBV19 and J is TRBJ1-6; 8 positions match TRBD1. The CDR3 spans 14 residues. With 5 bases clipped from V and 7 bases from J, the junction kept 4 bases outside the gene matches. CDR1 and CDR2 from the germline V gene are LNHDA and SQIVND (reference sequence). The CDR3 coding sequence is TGTGCCAGTAGTTCACAGGGGGGGAATTCACCCCTCCACTTT. Translating it yields CASSSQGGNSPLHF.

The chain is built from TRBV12-3 or TRBV12-4 and TRBJ2-2, with a weak D call TRBD1 (5 bases). The ends were cut back, 7 bases at V and 5 bases at J, with 14 bases in the middle. This CDR3 is built from 14 residues. The DNA for the CDR3 is TGTGCCAGCATTGTAGGGGCGAGGACCGGGGAGCTGTTTTTT. Amino acid sequence: CASIVGARTGELFF.

The V gene is TRBV4-3, the J gene TRBJ2-6, with D perhaps TRBD1 (6 bases). There are 16 residues in the CDR3. CDR1 and CDR2 from the germline V gene are LGHNA and YSLEER. V was shortened by 2 bases and J by 2 bases, with 10 bases between the two germline ends. CDR3 nucleotide sequence: TGCGCCAGCAGCCAACTGACAGGTACTGGGGCCAACGTCCTGACTTTC. It specifies CASSQLTGTGANVLTF.

The chain uses TRBV10-3 and TRBJ2-1; D may be TRBD1 or TRBD2 (5 bases each). V lost 3 bases and J 9 bases, leaving 9 bases between the germline ends. This CDR3 spans 12 amino acids. Germline CDR1 reads ENHRY; CDR2 reads SYGVKD. The CDR3 reads CAISDGTAEQFF. The CDR3 DNA follows: TGTGCCATCAGTGATGGGACCGCTGAGCAGTTCTTC.

The chain employs TRBV24-1 and TRBJ2-3; 10 bases are a match to TRBD2. The CDR3 covers 16 residues. Germline trimming cut 4 bases from V and 2 bases from J; bases unmatched to any gene: 5. Germline V gene data show CDR1 as KGHDR and CDR2 as SFDVKD. DNA of the CDR3: TGTGCCACCAGTGACGGGACTAGCGAATACACAGATACGCAGTATTTT. It is translated as CATSDGTSEYTDTQYF.

The CDR3 nucleotides read TGTGCCAGCAGCTTAAGTGGGACAGGAGAGACCCAGTACTTC. It specifies CASSLSGTGETQYF. The chain uses TRBV7-3 and TRBJ2-5; 8 bases match TRBD1. The CDR3 extends over 14 amino acids. J was trimmed by 4 bases and V by 1 base; bases with no gene match: 2. The germline V gene encodes CDR1 SGHTA and CDR2 FQGTGA.

V usage is TRBV5-1 and J usage is TRBJ2-2; D uncertain. The length of the CDR3 is 16 residues. Trimming left V 4 bases short and J 7 bases short, with 20 bases between. The germline CDR1 and CDR2 sequences are SGHRS and YFSETQ. The CDR3 sequence is CASSPGLRSHFGELFF. The CDR3 bases are TGCGCCAGCAGCCCCGGCTTGCGGAGTCACTTCGGGGAGCTGTTTTTT.

The rearrangement links TRBV5-1 to TRBJ2-1; 7 bases align to TRBD2. CDR1 is SGHRS and CDR2 is YFSETQ in the germline V gene. V was pared by 1 base and J by 0 bases, with 10 bases of the junction left unmatched. The CDR3 loop spans 18 amino acids. CDR3 DNA sequence: TGCGCCAGCAGCTTGTTCGCCACGGGAGGCGGCTCCTACAATGAGCAGTTCTTC. Translated, it gives CASSLFATGGGSYNEQFF. Drawing the rest from reference TRBV5-1 and TRBJ2-1, the complete variable domain is KAGVTQTPRYLIKTRGQQVTLSCSPISGHRSVSWYQQTPGQGLQFLFEYFSETQRNKGNFPGRFSGRQFSNSRSEMNVSTLELGDSALYLCASSLFATGGGSYNEQFFGPGTRLTVL.

V gene TRBV5-4 combines with J gene TRBJ2-1; D remains ambiguous. V gave up 1 base and J gave up 7 bases, with 9 bases separating them. The CDR3 runs 13 residues. CDR1 SGHNT and CDR2 YYREEE come from the germline V gene (reference sequence). CDR3 sequence (DNA): TGTGCCAGCAGCTTGCGGGCGGCAAATGAGCAGTTCTTC. Translated: CASSLRAANEQFF.

The rearrangement uses TRBV27 and TRBJ1-1; unclear D gene. This CDR3 region has 11 residues. Trimming took 6 bases from V and 4 from J, leaving 6 bases between them. Germline loops: CDR1 MNHEY, CDR2 SMNVEV (reference sequence). The DNA of the CDR3 is TGTGCCAGCAGGGTTCGCACTGAAGCTTTCTTT. This sequence encodes CASRVRTEAFF.

The chain carries TRBV5-1 and TRBJ2-1; D is uncertain. Germline V lookup: CDR1 SGHRS, CDR2 YFSETQ. The CDR3 length is 13 residues. Trimming took off 2 bases at V and 9 bases at J, with 12 bases between the two ends. CDR3 loop: CASSLDQISEQFF. The CDR3 DNA reads as TGCGCCAGCAGCTTAGACCAAATCTCTGAGCAGTTCTTC.

The gene calls are TRBV19 and TRBJ1-5, with unresolved D. Trimming took off 3 bases at V and 0 bases at J, with 6 bases between the two ends. CDR3 length: 14 residues. Germline values: CDR1 LNHDA, CDR2 SQIVND (reference sequence). The CDR3, as DNA: TGTGCCAGTAGTATGGGGAATAGCAATCAGCCCCAGCATTTT. It is translated as CASSMGNSNQPQHF.

The chain carries TRBV5-4 and TRBJ1-2; 7 nucleotides line up with TRBD1. The CDR3 length is 13 residues. Germline V lookup: CDR1 SGHNT, CDR2 YYREEE (reference sequence). The J segment lost 4 bases and the V segment lost 4 bases, leaving 4 bases of the junction unmatched. CDR3 region: CASSRGGGYGYTF. As DNA, the CDR3 is TGTGCCAGCAGCCGAGGGGGCGGCTATGGCTACACCTTC.